This TCR beta chain was recorded in a study of vaccination and CD4 T cells after COVID-19. Treatment described: roughly ten-day PBMC culture with coronavirus spike peptide pools or control peptides (ViraFEST assay). The Oncomine TCR Beta short-read assay sequenced DNA from cultured CD4+ T cells. TCRdb re-derived calls from the PCR reads in MiXCR, one entry per CDR3 protein. Among about 20,000 distinct CDR3 sequences listed, around 48% were seen once. Regarding this clonotype: No antigen is known for it.

This CDR3 has 14 amino acids. V lost 5 bases to trimming and J lost 2 bases, with 10 bases between them. This specimen consisted of CD4+ T cells from blood, cultured in vitro, obtained before SARS-CoV-2 vaccination. The rearrangement uses TRBV12-3 or TRBV12-4 and TRBJ1-5; D is perhaps TRBD1 (6 bases). This receptor was identified in a human donor who had recovered from COVID-19. The CDR3 here is CASSQQGGNQPQHF. For the CDR3, the DNA is TGTGCCAGCAGTCAACAGGGAGGCAATCAGCCCCAGCATTTT.